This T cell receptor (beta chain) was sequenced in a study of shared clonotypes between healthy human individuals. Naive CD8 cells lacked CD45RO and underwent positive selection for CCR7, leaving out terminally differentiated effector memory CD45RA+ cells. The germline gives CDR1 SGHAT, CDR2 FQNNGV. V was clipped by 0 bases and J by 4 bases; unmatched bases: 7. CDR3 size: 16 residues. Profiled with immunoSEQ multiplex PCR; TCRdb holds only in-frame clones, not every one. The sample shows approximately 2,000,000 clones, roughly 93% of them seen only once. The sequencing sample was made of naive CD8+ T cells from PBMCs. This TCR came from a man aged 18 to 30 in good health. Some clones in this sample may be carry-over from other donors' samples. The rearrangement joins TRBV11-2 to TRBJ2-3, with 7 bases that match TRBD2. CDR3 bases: TGTGCCAGCAGCTTAGATCTTGCGGGAGAAGCAGATACGCAGTATTTT. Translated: CASSLDLAGEADTQYF. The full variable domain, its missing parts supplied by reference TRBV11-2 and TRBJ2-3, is EAGVAQSPRYKIIEKRQSVAFWCNPISGHATLYWYQQILGQGPKLLIQFQNNGVVDDSQLPKDRFSAERLKGVDSTLKIQPAKLEDSAVYLCASSLDLAGEADTQYFGPGTRLTVL.